This T cell receptor beta chain appears in the sequencing data of a study of blood T cells in healthy people across ages. Trimming pared 5 bases from V and 4 bases from J, leaving 13 bases between. Looked up from germline, CDR1 is SNHLY and CDR2 is FYNNEI. The CDR3 is 14 residues long. It was with a sample-barcoded 5' primer and a J-beta primer mix that a second PCR of roughly 6 to 12 cycles was run. In TCRdb, the 5' RACE reads were re-called with MiXCR into one record per CDR3 protein. The sample lists over 1,500,000 distinct CDR3 sequences; around half were seen once. Sequencing was performed on blood. This TCR derives from a woman between 40 and 55 years old in good health. This rearrangement joins TRBV2 to TRBJ2-3; D perhaps matches TRBD2 (5 bases). CDR3 in amino acids: CASSNRGIADTQYF. The CDR3 coding sequence is TGTGCCAGCAGTAACCGGGGTATCGCAGATACGCAGTATTTT.